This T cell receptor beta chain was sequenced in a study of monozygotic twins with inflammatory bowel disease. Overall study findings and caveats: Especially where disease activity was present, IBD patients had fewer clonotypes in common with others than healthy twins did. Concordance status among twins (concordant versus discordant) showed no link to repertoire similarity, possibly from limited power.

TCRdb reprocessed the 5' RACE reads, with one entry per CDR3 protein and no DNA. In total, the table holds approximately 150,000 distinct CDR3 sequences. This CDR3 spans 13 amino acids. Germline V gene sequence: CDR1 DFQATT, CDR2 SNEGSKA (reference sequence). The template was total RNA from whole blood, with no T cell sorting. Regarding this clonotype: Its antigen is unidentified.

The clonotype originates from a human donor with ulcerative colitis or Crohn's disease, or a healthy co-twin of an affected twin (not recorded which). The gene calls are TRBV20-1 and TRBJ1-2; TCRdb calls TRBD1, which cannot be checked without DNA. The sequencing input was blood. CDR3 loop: CSADGDSRYGYTF.